The 26 T cell receptor beta chains in this list originate from one sample, sequenced in a study of human CD8 memory T cell subsets. Investigators built TCR beta libraries using UMI-labeled 5' RACE. No DNA is given; TCRdb re-called the 5' RACE reads and lists each CDR3 protein once. In all, the sample yields 8,500 to 10,000 distinct CDR3 sequences. Sequencing used CD8+ T cells from PBMCs. The receptor source for this set is a human donor in good health.

The chain carries TRBV7-3 and TRBJ2-5; there is no DNA to check the TCRdb D call of TRBD2. CDR1 is SGHTA and CDR2 is FQGTGA in the germline V gene. The CDR3 is 16 amino acids. Here the CDR3 reads CASSPGLAGEGKTQYF.

The V gene is TRBV25-1, the J gene TRBJ2-2. The CDR3 runs 11 residues. Germline V lookup: CDR1 MGHDK, CDR2 SYGVNS. CDR3 region: CASSLSGELFF.

This clonotype is classed as medium-sized by frequency. The gene calls are TRBV20-1 and TRBJ2-1. CDR3 length: 11 residues. Germline CDR1 reads DFQATT; CDR2 reads SNEGSKA (reference sequence). The CDR3 loop is CSAPLYNEQFF.

The J gene is TRBJ2-4, the V gene TRBV12-3 or TRBV12-4; TCRdb proposes TRBD2, but this gene call is untestable without DNA. CDR3 length: 15 amino acids. The CDR3 sequence is CASSFSLLAGAVQYF.

This sequence joins TRBV18 and TRBJ2-3. This CDR3 is 12 amino acids long. The germline gives CDR1 KGHSH, CDR2 LQKENI. The chain's CDR3 is CASSPPADTQYF.

This chain uses TRBV6-4 with TRBJ2-1; TCRdb proposes TRBD1, but this gene call is untestable without DNA. This CDR3 contains 15 residues. From germline, CDR1 is MRHNA and CDR2 SNTAGT. CDR3 loop: CASSDTGDPADEQFF.

V usage is TRBV29-1 and J usage is TRBJ2-5; TCRdb lists TRBD2, though no DNA is available to test this call. The CDR3 sequence is 14 residues long. The germline CDR1 and CDR2 sequences are SQVTM and ANQGSEA. The CDR3 is CSAVLREGRETQYF.

The chain has TRBV30 and TRBJ2-1; TCRdb lists TRBD1, though no DNA is available to test this call. CDR3 size: 15 residues. Germline V gene data show CDR1 as GTSNPN and CDR2 as SVGIG (reference sequence). The CDR3 reads CAWSVLGAIFGEQFF.

The chain recombines TRBV7-6 with TRBJ2-5; the TCRdb D gene call, TRBD1, has no DNA to confirm it. This CDR3 region has 13 residues. Germline V CDR1 and CDR2: SGHVS, FNYEAQ. The CDR3 loop is CASSPGTQETQYF.

This clonotype is labeled medium-sized based on frequency. The chain joins TRBV7-9 to TRBJ2-5. The CDR3 covers 12 residues. Germline V gives CDR1 SEHNR, CDR2 FQNEAQ (reference sequence). The CDR3 loop reads CASSLGKETQYF.

J is TRBJ2-1 and V is TRBV30; TCRdb's D call, TRBD1, is unchecked because there is no DNA. The germline gives CDR1 GTSNPN, CDR2 SVGIG (reference sequence). This CDR3 has 14 amino acids. The CDR3 spells CAWSIGTDYNEQFF.

This sequence joins TRBV6-5 and TRBJ1-5; absent DNA, TCRdb's TRBD1 call cannot be checked. The CDR3 totals 15 residues. CDR1 and CDR2 (germline): MNHEY, SVGAGI. CDR3 sequence: CASSYAGGTNQPQHF.

This rearrangement joins TRBV30 to TRBJ2-5; TCRdb designates TRBD2, a call that cannot be tested without DNA. Germline CDR1 GTSNPN, CDR2 SVGIG (reference sequence). This CDR3 is built from 11 residues. CDR3 sequence: CAWMRAETQYF.

The rearrangement uses TRBV20-1 and TRBJ2-7; TCRdb reports TRBD1, a call that lacks DNA to check it against. This CDR3 contains 16 residues. Looked up from germline, CDR1 is DFQATT and CDR2 is SNEGSKA (reference sequence). CDR3 region: CSANGQGIYNGYEQYF.

V gene TRBV2 combines with J gene TRBJ2-5; TCRdb outputs TRBD2, but without DNA this stays unchecked. Germline V lookup: CDR1 SNHLY, CDR2 FYNNEI. The CDR3 length is 15 residues. The CDR3: CASREMDREAETQYF.

The genes are TRBV7-3 and TRBJ1-3; the TRBD1 assignment by TCRdb is unverifiable without DNA. Looked up from germline, CDR1 is SGHTA and CDR2 is FQGTGA. CDR3 size: 13 residues. The CDR3 sequence: CASRRQDPHTIYF. The whole variable domain, remainder taken from reference TRBV7-3 and TRBJ1-3, is GAGVSQTPSNKVTEKGKYVELRCDPISGHTALYWYRQSLGQGPEFLIYFQGTGAADDSGLPNDRFFAVRPEGSVSTLKIQRTERGDSAVYLCASRRQDPHTIYFGEGSWLTVV.

This chain connects TRBV7-6 to TRBJ2-3. The germline V gene encodes CDR1 SGHVS and CDR2 FNYEAQ. The CDR3 has 13 residues. CDR3 amino acids: CASSSDPPNTQYF.

V usage is TRBV10-3 and J usage is TRBJ2-5; TCRdb's D call, TRBD1, is unchecked because there is no DNA. CDR3 length: 14 amino acids. Germline assignment: CDR1 ENHRY and CDR2 SYGVKD. The CDR3 reads CAISEPTLVETQYF.

J is TRBJ2-1 and V is TRBV11-2; TCRdb outputs TRBD2, but without DNA this stays unchecked. The length of the CDR3 is 15 residues. From germline, CDR1 is SGHAT and CDR2 FQNNGV. This CDR3 reads CASNLAAGLAGAQFF.

The rearrangement links TRBV24-1 to TRBJ2-4; TCRdb gives TRBD1 as the D gene, but with no DNA this cannot be confirmed. The germline CDR1 and CDR2 sequences are KGHDR and SFDVKD. The CDR3 runs 15 residues. CDR3 residues: CATSPGQGVKNIQYF.

The chain carries TRBV5-1 and TRBJ2-7; the D gene TCRdb calls, TRBD1, cannot be checked with no DNA. The CDR3 runs to 14 residues. In germline, CDR1 is SGHRS, CDR2 YFSETQ. CDR3 sequence: CASSLTGGAYEQYF.

The genes are TRBV29-1 and TRBJ1-2; TCRdb gives TRBD1 as the D gene, but with no DNA this cannot be confirmed. Germline CDR1 and CDR2: SQVTM and ANQGSEA. The CDR3 covers 13 residues. CDR3: CSVGPGENYGYTF. The full variable domain, rest sourced from reference TRBV29-1 and TRBJ1-2, is SAVISQKPSRDICQRGTSLTIQCQVDSQVTMMFWYRQQPGQSLTLIATANQGSEATYESGFVIDKFPISRPNLTFSTLTVSNMSPEDSSIYLCSVGPGENYGYTFGSGTRLTVV.

This chain connects TRBV7-3 to TRBJ1-1; checking the TCRdb D call of TRBD1 is not possible without DNA. Per the germline V gene, CDR1 is SGHTA and CDR2 is FQGTGA. This CDR3 region has 14 residues. This chain's CDR3 is CASSSGQVNTEAFF. Full variable domain (rest looked up from reference TRBV7-3 and TRBJ1-1): GAGVSQTPSNKVTEKGKYVELRCDPISGHTALYWYRQSLGQGPEFLIYFQGTGAADDSGLPNDRFFAVRPEGSVSTLKIQRTERGDSAVYLCASSSGQVNTEAFFGQGTRLTVV.

The chain links TRBV21-1 to TRBJ2-1; there is no DNA to check the TCRdb D call of TRBD2. TRBV21-1 is a pseudogene segment. The CDR3 spans 14 residues. CDR3 sequence reads: CASSSRTSFNEQFF.

J is TRBJ2-7 and V is TRBV7-6; TCRdb returns TRBD2, unconfirmable since there is no DNA. CDR1 SGHVS and CDR2 FNYEAQ come from the germline V gene. The CDR3 is 16 amino acids. The CDR3 sequence: CASSYLAETPIYEQYF. The complete variable domain, with remaining parts taken from reference TRBV7-6 and TRBJ2-7, reads GAGVSQSPRYKVTKRGQDVALRCDPISGHVSLYWYRQALGQGPEFLTYFNYEAQQDKSGLPNDRFSAERPEGSISTLTIQRTEQRDSAMYRCASSYLAETPIYEQYFGPGTRLTVT.

This chain's CDR3 is CASSGRQGVNTEAFF. The V and J genes are TRBV7-6 and TRBJ1-1; absent DNA, TCRdb's TRBD1 call cannot be checked. The CDR3 is 15 residues long. The germline gives CDR1 SGHVS, CDR2 FNYEAQ.